Shown below are 18 T cell receptor beta chains from a single sample sequenced in a study of cytomegalovirus exposure and HLA in healthy donors (dated by TCRdb to about 2017). The method behind the library was the immunoSEQ multiplex PCR assay. For the multiplex PCR, a mixture combining 60 forward primers for TCR Vbeta segments and 13 reverse primers for TCR Jbeta segments was used. In its TCRdb copy, this immuneACCESS table keeps in-frame sequences only and misses some clones. Where compared with another copy, unresolved V genes explain less than half of these, and the others have no known cause. The sample's clone listing holds about 88,000 clones. The top ten hold approximately 6% of the sample. The sequenced material came from PBMCs. The source is a girl aged 10 to 17 in good health and CMV-seropositive.

The genes are TRBV28 and TRBJ2-1; D is unresolved. In germline, CDR1 is MDHEN, CDR2 SYDVKM. Trimming took 4 bases from V and 7 from J, leaving 17 bases between them. This CDR3 contains 15 residues. The CDR3, as DNA: TGTGCCAGCAGTTCTTCTGGTATGCACAATAATGAGCAGTTCTTC. Protein: CASSSSGMHNNEQFF. The whole variable domain, remainder taken from reference TRBV28 and TRBJ2-1, is DVKVTQSSRYLVKRTGEKVFLECVQDMDHENMFWYRQDPGLGLRLIYFSYDVKMKEKGDIPEGYSVSREKKERFSLILESASTNQTSMYLCASSSSGMHNNEQFFGPGTRLTVL.

The CDR3: CASSRGPLTQYF. The CDR3 nucleotides are TGCGCCAGCAGCCGGGGGCCGCTGACCCAGTACTTC. The rearrangement uses TRBV4-3 and TRBJ2-5; D might be TRBD1 (6 bases). Trimming removed 4 bases at V and 7 bases at J, with 10 bases between. Germline V gene data show CDR1 as LGHNA and CDR2 as YSLEER. This CDR3 has 12 residues.

The V gene is TRBV14, the J gene TRBJ2-4; 7 bases fit TRBD1. CDR1 and CDR2 (germline): SGHDN, FVKESK. This CDR3 contains 18 residues. Unmatched junction bases numbered 15, after V lost 0 bases and J lost 7 bases. In DNA, the CDR3 is TGTGCCAGCAGCCAAGAAGATTTAAAGTTGGGACAGCAGAACATTCAGTACTTC. As protein: CASSQEDLKLGQQNIQYF.

The rearrangement uses TRBV13 and TRBJ1-6, with D tentatively TRBD1 (6 bases). The CDR3 is made up of 18 amino acids. V was trimmed by 5 bases and J by 8 bases, leaving 25 bases between them. CDR1 is PRHDT, CDR2 FYEKMQ, per germline (reference sequence). CDR3 nucleotide sequence: TGTGCCAGCAGCGCTACAGAGGTGTCAGGCAGGGGATATTCACCCCTCCACTTT. It is translated as CASSATEVSGRGYSPLHF.

The chain uses TRBV10-3 and TRBJ1-1; no clear D. Trimming removed 3 bases from V and 0 bases from J, with 5 bases in between. The CDR3 has 13 amino acids. Germline V gene sequence: CDR1 ENHRY, CDR2 SYGVKD. The CDR3 bases are TGTGCCATCAGTGACAGAATGAACACTGAAGCTTTCTTT. Translated: CAISDRMNTEAFF.

Turning to this clone: A junction boundary mismatches the germline segment, possibly from a read error. The sample has other DNA sequences that encode this CDR3 too. The J gene is TRBJ1-6, the V gene TRBV5-1; D possibly corresponds to TRBD1 (5 bases). The CDR3 totals 14 residues. CDR1 is SGHRS and CDR2 is YFSETQ in the germline V gene. The CDR3 DNA is TGCGCCAGCACCCCCGGGGGGGGGAATTCACCCCTACACTTT. Translated, it gives CASTPGGGNSPLHF.

The CDR3 loop is CASSLLSGGWSYNSPLHF. The DNA for the CDR3 is TGTGCCAGCAGTTTATTATCGGGGGGCTGGTCCTATAATTCACCCCTCCACTTT. The rearrangement links TRBV27 to TRBJ1-6; maybe TRBD1 (6 bases). Germline V gene data show CDR1 as MNHEY and CDR2 as SMNVEV (reference sequence). CDR3 length: 18 amino acids. V lost 1 base, J lost 1 base, and 14 bases lay in between.

The CDR3 sequence: CASSFITGELFF. The CDR3, as DNA: TGTGCCAGCAGCTTTATCACCGGGGAGCTGTTTTTT. This chain links TRBV13 with TRBJ2-2; D unresolved. This CDR3 has 12 residues. Trimming stripped 3 bases from V and 4 bases from J, with 3 bases between. Germline V gives CDR1 PRHDT, CDR2 FYEKMQ (reference sequence).

The chain uses TRBV7-7 and TRBJ1-6, with D uncertain. Deletions cut 5 bases from V and 0 bases from J, with 11 bases between. Germline assignment: CDR1 SSHAT and CDR2 FNYEAQ (reference sequence). The CDR3 spans 16 residues. CDR3 loop: CASSPQPSSYNSPLHF. CDR3 in DNA: TGTGCCAGCAGCCCACAGCCCAGCTCCTATAATTCACCCCTCCACTTT.

The gene calls are TRBV29-1 and TRBJ2-7; D may be TRBD1 (6 bases). Trimming removed 4 bases from V and 7 bases from J, with 8 bases in between. CDR3 size: 10 residues. Germline assignment: CDR1 SQVTM and CDR2 ANQGSEA. The CDR3 DNA is TGCAGCGTTGGGGGGCTAGAGCAGTACTTC. Encoded protein: CSVGGLEQYF.

The chain couples TRBV28 to TRBJ2-5, with D perhaps matching TRBD2 (7 bases). Looked up from germline, CDR1 is MDHEN and CDR2 is SYDVKM. The CDR3 extends over 15 amino acids. Trimming removed 2 bases at V and 0 bases at J, with 10 bases between. The CDR3 is CASSLAGANQETQYF. The CDR3 DNA follows: TGTGCCAGCAGTTTAGCGGGGGCCAACCAAGAGACCCAGTACTTC.

The genes are TRBV6-5 and TRBJ1-5; D is undetermined. Germline-derived CDR1 and CDR2 are MNHEY and SVGAGI. The CDR3 is 14 residues long. V shed 2 bases and J shed 3 bases, with 8 bases lying between them. CDR3 nucleotide sequence: TGTGCCAGCAGTTACGGGAGGTACAATCAGCCCCAGCATTTT. Translating gives CASSYGRYNQPQHF.

This chain joins TRBV6-1 and TRBJ1-1; a weak D match, TRBD1 (5 bases). From germline, CDR1 is MNHNS and CDR2 SASEGT. The CDR3 sequence is 14 residues long. The V end lost 3 bases, the J end lost 0 bases, and 8 bases lay between the germline ends. The CDR3: CASSEGRLNTEAFF. CDR3 bases: TGTGCCAGCAGTGAGGGGCGTCTGAACACTGAAGCTTTCTTT.

The chain links TRBV4-2 to TRBJ1-5, with D perhaps TRBD1 (6 bases). CDR1 is LGHNA and CDR2 is YNFKEQ in the germline V gene. V was clipped by 1 base and J by 7 bases, with 14 bases between them. The CDR3 extends over 15 amino acids. CDR3 coding DNA: TGTGCCAGCAGCCAAGGTTCAGGGGACGGGCAGCCCCAGCATTTT. Translation: CASSQGSGDGQPQHF.

V is TRBV12-5 and J is TRBJ1-2; 10 nucleotides align to TRBD1. Trimming removed 2 bases from V and 2 bases from J; junction bases left unmatched: 2. Looked up from germline, CDR1 is LGHNT and CDR2 is FRNRAP. There are 15 residues in the CDR3. The CDR3 DNA follows: TGTGCTAGTGGTTTGTTGGGACAGGGGAACTATGGCTACACCTTC. Protein product: CASGLLGQGNYGYTF.

The chain employs TRBV15 and TRBJ1-5; a possible D gene is TRBD1 (6 bases). Germline V gene data show CDR1 as LNHNV and CDR2 as YYDKDF (reference sequence). The CDR3 has 18 residues. V lost 4 bases, J lost 0 bases, and 19 bases lay in between. The CDR3 region is CATSTVLRGDYSNQPQHF. The DNA for the CDR3 is TGTGCCACCAGCACCGTACTAAGGGGGGACTATAGCAATCAGCCCCAGCATTTT.

The V gene is TRBV18, the J gene TRBJ1-2, with 8 bases lining up with TRBD1. Germline CDR1 and CDR2: KGHSH and LQKENI. CDR3 size: 14 residues. The DNA for the CDR3 is TGTGCTTCGTCAGACAGGGGTTTGGAGCGCGGCTACACCTTC. It is translated as CASSDRGLERGYTF.

The chain is built from TRBV19 and TRBJ1-2; possibly TRBD1 for D (6 bases). The V end was cut by 4 bases, the J end by 8 bases, with 20 bases between. The length of the CDR3 is 15 residues. The germline V gene has CDR1 LNHDA and CDR2 SQIVND (reference sequence). This CDR3 is CASSRTTGTPDGYTF. The DNA of the CDR3 is TGTGCCAGTAGTAGAACCACCGGGACACCCGACGGCTACACCTTC.